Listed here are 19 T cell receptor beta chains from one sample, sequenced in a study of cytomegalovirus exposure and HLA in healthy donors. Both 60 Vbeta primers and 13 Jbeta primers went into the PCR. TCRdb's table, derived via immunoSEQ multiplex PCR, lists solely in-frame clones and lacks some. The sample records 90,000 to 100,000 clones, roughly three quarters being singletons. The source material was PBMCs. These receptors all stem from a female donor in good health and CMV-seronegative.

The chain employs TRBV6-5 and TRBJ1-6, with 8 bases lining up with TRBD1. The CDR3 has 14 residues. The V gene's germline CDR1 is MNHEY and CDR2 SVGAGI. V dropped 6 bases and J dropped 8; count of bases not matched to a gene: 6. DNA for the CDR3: TGTGCCAGCAGCCCCGGGACAGGAGATTCACCCCTCCACTTT. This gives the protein CASSPGTGDSPLHF.

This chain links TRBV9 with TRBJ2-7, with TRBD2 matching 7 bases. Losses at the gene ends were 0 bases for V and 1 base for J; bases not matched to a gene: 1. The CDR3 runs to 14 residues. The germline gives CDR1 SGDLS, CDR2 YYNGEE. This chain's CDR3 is CASSVEGLSYEQYF. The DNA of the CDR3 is TGTGCCAGCAGCGTAGAGGGACTATCCTACGAGCAGTACTTC. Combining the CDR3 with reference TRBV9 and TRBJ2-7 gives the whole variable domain DSGVTQTPKHLITATGQRVTLRCSPRSGDLSVYWYQQSLDQGLQFLIQYYNGEERAKGNILERFSAQQFPDLHSELNLSSLELGDSALYFCASSVEGLSYEQYFGPGTRLTVT.

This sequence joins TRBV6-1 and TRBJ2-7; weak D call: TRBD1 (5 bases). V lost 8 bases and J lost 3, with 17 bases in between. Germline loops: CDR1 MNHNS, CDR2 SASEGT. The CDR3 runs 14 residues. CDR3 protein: CASAPGHPVYEQYF. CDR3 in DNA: TGTGCCAGCGCTCCAGGGCATCCCGTCTACGAGCAGTACTTC.

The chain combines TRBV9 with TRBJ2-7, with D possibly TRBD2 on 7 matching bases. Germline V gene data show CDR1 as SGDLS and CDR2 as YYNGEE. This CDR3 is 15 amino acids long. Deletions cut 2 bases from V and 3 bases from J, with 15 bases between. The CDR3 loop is CASSVGGGSNYEQYF. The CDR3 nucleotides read TGTGCCAGCAGCGTGGGGGGCGGGAGCAACTACGAGCAGTACTTC.

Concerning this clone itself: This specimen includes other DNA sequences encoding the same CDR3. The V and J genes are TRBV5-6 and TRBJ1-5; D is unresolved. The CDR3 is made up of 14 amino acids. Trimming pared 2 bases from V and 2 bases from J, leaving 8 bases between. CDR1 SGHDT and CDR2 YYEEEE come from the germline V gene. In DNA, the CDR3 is TGTGCCAGCAGCTTAACCGGGGGCAATCAGCCCCAGCATTTT. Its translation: CASSLTGGNQPQHF.

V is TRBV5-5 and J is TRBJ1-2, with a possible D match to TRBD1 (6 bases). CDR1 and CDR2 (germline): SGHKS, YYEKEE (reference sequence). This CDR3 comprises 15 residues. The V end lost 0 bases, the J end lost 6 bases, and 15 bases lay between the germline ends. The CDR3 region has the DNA TGTGCCAGCAGCTTGGAGGGGGAATCAGCTAATGGCTACACCTTC. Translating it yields CASSLEGESANGYTF. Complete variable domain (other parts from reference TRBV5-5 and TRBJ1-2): DAGVTQSPTHLIKTRGQQVTLRCSPISGHKSVSWYQQVLGQGPQFIFQYYEKEERGRGNFPDRFSARQFPNYSSELNVNALLLGDSALYLCASSLEGESANGYTFGSGTRLTVV.

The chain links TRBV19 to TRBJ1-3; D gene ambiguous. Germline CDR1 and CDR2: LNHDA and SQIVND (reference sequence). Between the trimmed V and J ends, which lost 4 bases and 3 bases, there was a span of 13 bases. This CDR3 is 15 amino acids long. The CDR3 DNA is TGTGCCAGTAGTACCGGAGGGCAAGGTGGAAACACCATATATTTT. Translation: CASSTGGQGGNTIYF.

The CDR3 DNA follows: TGTGCCAGCAGTTTCAGTCAGGGGTTCACCGGGGAGCTGTTTTTT. Protein: CASSFSQGFTGELFF. V usage is TRBV28 and J usage is TRBJ2-2; a weak D match, TRBD1 (6 bases). The germline V gene has CDR1 MDHEN and CDR2 SYDVKM. There are 15 residues in the CDR3. With 3 bases removed from V and 4 bases from J, the gap between germline ends came to 12 bases.

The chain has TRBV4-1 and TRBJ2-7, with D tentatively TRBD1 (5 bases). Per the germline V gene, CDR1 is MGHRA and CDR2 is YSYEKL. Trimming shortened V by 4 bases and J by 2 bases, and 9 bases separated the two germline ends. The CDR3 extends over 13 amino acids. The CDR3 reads CASSLDRPYEQYF. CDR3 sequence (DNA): TGCGCCAGCAGCCTTGACAGACCCTACGAGCAGTACTTC.

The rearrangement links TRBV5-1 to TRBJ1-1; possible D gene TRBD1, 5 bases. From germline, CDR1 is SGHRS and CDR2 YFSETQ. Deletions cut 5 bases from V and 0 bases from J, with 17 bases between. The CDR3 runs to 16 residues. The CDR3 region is CASRAYQQTVNTEAFF. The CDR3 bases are TGCGCCAGCAGAGCTTACCAGCAGACAGTGAACACTGAAGCTTTCTTT. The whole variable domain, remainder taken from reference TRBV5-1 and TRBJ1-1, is KAGVTQTPRYLIKTRGQQVTLSCSPISGHRSVSWYQQTPGQGLQFLFEYFSETQRNKGNFPGRFSGRQFSNSRSEMNVSTLELGDSALYLCASRAYQQTVNTEAFFGQGTRLTVV.

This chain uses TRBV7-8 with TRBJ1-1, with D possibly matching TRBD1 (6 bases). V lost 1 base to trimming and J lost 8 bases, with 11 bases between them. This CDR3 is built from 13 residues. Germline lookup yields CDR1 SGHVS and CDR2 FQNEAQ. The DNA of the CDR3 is TGTGCCAGCAGCTTAGGGGGCAGGGGAGAAGCTTTCTTT. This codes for CASSLGGRGEAFF.

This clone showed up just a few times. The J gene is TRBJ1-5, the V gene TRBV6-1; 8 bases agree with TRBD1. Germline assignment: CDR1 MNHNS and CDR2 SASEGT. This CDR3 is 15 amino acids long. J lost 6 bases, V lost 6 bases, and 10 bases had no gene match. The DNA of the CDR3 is TGTGCCAGCAGGCAAACCTCAGGGGGCGGTCAGCCCCAGCATTTT. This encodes CASRQTSGGGQPQHF.

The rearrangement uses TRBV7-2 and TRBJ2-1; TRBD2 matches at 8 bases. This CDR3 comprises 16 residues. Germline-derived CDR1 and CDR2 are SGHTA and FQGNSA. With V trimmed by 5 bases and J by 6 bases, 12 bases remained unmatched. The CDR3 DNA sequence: TGTGCCAGCAGCCGCCCCCTGAGCGGGAGAGCCAATGAGCAGTTCTTC. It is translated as CASSRPLSGRANEQFF.

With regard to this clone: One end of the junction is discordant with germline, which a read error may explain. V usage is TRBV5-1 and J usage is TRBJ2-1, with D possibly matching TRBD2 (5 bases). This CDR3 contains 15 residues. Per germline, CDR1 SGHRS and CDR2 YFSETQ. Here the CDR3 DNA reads TGCGCCAGCAACTTGGTAGGGAGCGTTTACAATGAGCAGTTCTTC. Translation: CASNLVGSVYNEQFF.

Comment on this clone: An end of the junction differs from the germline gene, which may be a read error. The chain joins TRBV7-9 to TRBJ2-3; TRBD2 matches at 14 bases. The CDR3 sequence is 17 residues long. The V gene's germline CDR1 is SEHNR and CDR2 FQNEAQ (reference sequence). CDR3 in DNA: TGTTCCAGCAGTCCCAGGACTAGCGGGGGGCGCACAGATACGCAGTATTTT. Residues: CSSSPRTSGGRTDTQYF.

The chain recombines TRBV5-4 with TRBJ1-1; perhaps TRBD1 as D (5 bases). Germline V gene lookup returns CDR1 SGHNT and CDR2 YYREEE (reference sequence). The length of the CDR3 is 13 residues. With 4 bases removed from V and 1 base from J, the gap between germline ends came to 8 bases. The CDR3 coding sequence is TGTGCCAGCAGCCAGACAGAGAACACTGAAGCTTTCTTT. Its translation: CASSQTENTEAFF.

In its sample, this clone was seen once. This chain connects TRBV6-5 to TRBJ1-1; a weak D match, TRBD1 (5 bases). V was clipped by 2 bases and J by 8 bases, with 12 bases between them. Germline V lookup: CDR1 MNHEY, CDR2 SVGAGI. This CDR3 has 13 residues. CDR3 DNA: TGTGCCAGCAGTTACCAGTCGACAGCCGAAGCTTTCTTT. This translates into CASSYQSTAEAFF.

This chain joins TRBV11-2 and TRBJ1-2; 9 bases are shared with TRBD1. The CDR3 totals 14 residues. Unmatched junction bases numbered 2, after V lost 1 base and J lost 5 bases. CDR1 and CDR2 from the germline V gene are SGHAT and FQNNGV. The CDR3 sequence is CASSLAGTGYGYTF. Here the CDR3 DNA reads TGTGCCAGCAGCTTAGCGGGGACAGGGTATGGCTACACCTTC.

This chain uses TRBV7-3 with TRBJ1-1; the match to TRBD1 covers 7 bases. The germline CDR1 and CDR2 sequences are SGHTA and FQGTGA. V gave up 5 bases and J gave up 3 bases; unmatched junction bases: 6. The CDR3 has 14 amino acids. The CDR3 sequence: CASSQYGQDTEAFF. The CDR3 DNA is TGTGCCAGCAGCCAATATGGACAGGACACTGAAGCTTTCTTT.